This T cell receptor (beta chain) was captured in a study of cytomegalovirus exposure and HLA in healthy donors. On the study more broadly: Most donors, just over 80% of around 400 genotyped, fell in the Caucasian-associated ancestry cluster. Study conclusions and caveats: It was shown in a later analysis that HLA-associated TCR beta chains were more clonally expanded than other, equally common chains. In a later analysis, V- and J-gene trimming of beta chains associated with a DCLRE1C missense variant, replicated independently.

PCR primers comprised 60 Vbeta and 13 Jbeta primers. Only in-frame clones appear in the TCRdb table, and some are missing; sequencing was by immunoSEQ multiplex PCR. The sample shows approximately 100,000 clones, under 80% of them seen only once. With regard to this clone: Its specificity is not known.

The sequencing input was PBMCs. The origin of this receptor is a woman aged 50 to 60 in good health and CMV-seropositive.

The CDR3 reads CASSPRLELEQYF. The CDR3 nucleotides are TGTGCCAGCAGTCCTCGACTAGAGCTCGAGCAGTACTTC. The chain links TRBV25-1 to TRBJ2-7; a possible D gene is TRBD2 (6 bases). The CDR3 is made up of 13 amino acids. Trimming took off 5 bases at V and 6 bases at J, with 14 bases between the two ends. Per germline, CDR1 MGHDK and CDR2 SYGVNS.